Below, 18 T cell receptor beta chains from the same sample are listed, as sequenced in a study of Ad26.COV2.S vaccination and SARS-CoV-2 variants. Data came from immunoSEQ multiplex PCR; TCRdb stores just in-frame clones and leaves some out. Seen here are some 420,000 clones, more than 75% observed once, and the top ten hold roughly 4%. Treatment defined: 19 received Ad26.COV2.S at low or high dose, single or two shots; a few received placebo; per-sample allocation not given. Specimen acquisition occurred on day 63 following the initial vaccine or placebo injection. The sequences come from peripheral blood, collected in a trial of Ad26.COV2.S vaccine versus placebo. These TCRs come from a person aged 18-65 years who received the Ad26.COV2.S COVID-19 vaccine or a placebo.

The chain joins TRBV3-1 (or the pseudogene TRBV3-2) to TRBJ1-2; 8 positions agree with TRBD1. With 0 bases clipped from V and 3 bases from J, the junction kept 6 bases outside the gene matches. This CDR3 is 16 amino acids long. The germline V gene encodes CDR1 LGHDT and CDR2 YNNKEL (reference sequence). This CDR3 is CASSQDRAGGDYGYTF. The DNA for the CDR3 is TGTGCCAGCAGCCAAGATAGGGCAGGGGGCGACTATGGCTACACCTTC.

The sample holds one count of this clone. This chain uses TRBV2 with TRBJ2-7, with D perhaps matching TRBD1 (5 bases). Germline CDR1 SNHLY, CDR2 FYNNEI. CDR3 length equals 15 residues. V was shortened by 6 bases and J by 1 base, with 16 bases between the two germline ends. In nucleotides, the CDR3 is TGTGCCAGCAGGACCCCAGGGTATGGGTCCTACGAGCAGTACTTC. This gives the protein CASRTPGYGSYEQYF.

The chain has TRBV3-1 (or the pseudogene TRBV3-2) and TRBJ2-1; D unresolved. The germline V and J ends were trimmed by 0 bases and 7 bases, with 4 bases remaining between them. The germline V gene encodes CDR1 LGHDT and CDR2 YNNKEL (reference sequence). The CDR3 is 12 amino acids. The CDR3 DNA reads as TGTGCCAGCAGCCAAGATACGAATGAGCAGTTCTTC. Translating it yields CASSQDTNEQFF.

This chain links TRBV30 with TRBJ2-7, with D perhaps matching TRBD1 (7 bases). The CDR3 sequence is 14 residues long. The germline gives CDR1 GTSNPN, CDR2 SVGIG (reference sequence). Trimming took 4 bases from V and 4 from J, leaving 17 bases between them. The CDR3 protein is CAWNQGGLGYEQYF. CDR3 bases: TGTGCCTGGAATCAGGGGGGCTTAGGGTACGAGCAGTACTTC.

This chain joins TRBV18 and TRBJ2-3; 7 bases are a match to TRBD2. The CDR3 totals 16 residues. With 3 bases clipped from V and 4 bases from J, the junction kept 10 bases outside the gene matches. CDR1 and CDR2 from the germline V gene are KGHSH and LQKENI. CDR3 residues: CASSPSARLAADTQYF. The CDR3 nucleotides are TGTGCCAGCTCACCGTCCGCGAGACTAGCCGCAGATACGCAGTATTTT.

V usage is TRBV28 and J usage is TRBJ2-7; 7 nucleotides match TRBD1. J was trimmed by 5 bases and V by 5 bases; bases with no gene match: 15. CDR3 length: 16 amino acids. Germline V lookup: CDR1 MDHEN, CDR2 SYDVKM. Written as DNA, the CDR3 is TGTGCCAGCAGTCCCCACCCCCTCGGACAGGCCCACGAGCAGTACTTC. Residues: CASSPHPLGQAHEQYF.

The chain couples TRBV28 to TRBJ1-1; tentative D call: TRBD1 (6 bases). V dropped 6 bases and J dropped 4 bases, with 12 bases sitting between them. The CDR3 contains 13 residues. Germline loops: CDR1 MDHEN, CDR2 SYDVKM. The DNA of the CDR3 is TGTGCCAGCAGACCAATGGGGGCCACTGAAGCTTTCTTT. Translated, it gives CASRPMGATEAFF. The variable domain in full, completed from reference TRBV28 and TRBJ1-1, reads DVKVTQSSRYLVKRTGEKVFLECVQDMDHENMFWYRQDPGLGLRLIYFSYDVKMKEKGDIPEGYSVSREKKERFSLILESASTNQTSMYLCASRPMGATEAFFGQGTRLTVV.

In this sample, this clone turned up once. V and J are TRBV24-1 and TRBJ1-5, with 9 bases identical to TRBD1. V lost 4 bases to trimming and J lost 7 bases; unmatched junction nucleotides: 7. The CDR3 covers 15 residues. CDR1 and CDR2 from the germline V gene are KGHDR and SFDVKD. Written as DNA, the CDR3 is TGTGCCACCAGTGACCAAACAGGGGGCGGGCAGCCCCAGCATTTT. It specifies CATSDQTGGGQPQHF.

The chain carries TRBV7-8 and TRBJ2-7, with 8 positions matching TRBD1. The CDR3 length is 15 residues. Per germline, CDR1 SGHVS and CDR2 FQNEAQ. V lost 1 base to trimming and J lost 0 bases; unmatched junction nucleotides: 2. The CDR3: CASSLGTGSSYEQYF. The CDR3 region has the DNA TGTGCCAGCAGCTTAGGGACAGGGAGCTCCTACGAGCAGTACTTC.

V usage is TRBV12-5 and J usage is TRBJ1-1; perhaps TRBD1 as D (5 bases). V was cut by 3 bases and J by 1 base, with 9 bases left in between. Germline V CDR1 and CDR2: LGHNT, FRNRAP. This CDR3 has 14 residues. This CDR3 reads CASGFTGPNTEAFF. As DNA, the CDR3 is TGTGCTAGTGGTTTTACAGGACCGAACACTGAAGCTTTCTTT.

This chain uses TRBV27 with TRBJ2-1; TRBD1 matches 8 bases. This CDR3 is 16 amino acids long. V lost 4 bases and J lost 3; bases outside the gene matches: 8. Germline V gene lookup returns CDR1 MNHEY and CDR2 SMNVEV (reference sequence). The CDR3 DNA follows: TGTGCCAGCAGTTCCCCACGACAGGGGTACTACAATGAGCAGTTCTTC. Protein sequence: CASSSPRQGYYNEQFF.

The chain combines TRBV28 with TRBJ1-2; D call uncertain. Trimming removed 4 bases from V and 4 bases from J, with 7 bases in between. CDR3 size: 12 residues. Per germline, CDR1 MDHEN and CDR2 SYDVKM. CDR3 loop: CASSSRSYGYTF. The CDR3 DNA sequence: TGTGCCAGCAGTTCCCGTAGCTATGGCTACACCTTC.

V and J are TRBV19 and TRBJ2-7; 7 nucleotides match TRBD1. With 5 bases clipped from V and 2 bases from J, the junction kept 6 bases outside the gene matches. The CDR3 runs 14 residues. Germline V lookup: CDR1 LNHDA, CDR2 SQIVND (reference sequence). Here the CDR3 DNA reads TGTGCCAGTAGTCTCCGGGACAGAGCCTACGAGCAGTACTTC. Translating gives CASSLRDRAYEQYF.

The CDR3, as DNA: TGCGCCAGCAGCCAAGTAGGGCGGGGGAATTCGTACGAGCAGTACTTC. Amino acid sequence: CASSQVGRGNSYEQYF. The chain has TRBV4-1 and TRBJ2-7, with 7 bases identical to TRBD2. The CDR3 loop spans 16 amino acids. With 1 base clipped from V and 4 bases from J, the junction kept 10 bases outside the gene matches. CDR1 and CDR2 (germline): MGHRA, YSYEKL.

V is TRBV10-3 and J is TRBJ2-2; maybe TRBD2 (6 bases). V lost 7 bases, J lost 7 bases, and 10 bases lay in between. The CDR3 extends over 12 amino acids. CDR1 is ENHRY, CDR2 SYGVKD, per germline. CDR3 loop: CAITRGNGELFF. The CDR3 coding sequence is TGTGCCATCACGCGGGGAAACGGGGAGCTGTTTTTT.

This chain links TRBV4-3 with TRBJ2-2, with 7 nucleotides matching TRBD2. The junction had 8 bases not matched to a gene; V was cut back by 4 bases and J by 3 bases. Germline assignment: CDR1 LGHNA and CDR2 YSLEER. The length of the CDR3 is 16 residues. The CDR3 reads CASSRARGRDTGELFF. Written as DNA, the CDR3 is TGCGCCAGCAGCCGGGCACGAGGGAGGGACACCGGGGAGCTGTTTTTT.

This CDR3 reads CASSLAIYLGNLGYTF. The CDR3 DNA sequence: TGTGCCAGCAGCTTAGCGATATATCTCGGGAATCTTGGCTACACCTTC. This rearrangement joins TRBV7-9 to TRBJ1-2, with D hard to call. Germline CDR1 SEHNR, CDR2 FQNEAQ (reference sequence). Trimming took 0 bases from V and 7 from J, leaving 18 bases between them. The CDR3 contains 16 residues.

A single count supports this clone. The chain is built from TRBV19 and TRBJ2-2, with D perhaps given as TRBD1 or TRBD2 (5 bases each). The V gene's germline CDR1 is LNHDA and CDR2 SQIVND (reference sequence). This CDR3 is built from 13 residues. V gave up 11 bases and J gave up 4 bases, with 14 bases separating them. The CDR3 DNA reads TGTGCCGGGGCCCGAGGGCCCACCGGGGAGCTGTTTTTT. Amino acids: CAGARGPTGELFF. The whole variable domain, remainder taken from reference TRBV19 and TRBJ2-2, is DGGITQSPKYLFRKEGQNVTLSCEQNLNHDAMYWYRQDPGQGLRLIYYSQIVNDFQKGDIAEGYSVSREKKESFPLTVTSAQKNPTAFYLCAGARGPTGELFFGEGSRLTVL.